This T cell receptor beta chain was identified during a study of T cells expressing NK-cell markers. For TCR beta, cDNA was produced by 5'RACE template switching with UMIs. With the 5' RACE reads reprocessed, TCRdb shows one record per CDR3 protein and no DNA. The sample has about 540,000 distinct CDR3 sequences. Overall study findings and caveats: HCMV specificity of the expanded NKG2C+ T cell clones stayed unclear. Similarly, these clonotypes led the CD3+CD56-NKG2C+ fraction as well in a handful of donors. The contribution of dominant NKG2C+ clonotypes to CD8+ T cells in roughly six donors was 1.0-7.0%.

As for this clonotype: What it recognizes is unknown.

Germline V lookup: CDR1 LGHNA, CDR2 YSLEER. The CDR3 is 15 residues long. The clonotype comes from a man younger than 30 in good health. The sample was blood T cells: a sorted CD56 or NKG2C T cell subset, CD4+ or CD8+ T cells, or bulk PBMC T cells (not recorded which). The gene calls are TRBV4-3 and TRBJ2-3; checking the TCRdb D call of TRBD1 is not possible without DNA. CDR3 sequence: CASSHNRGLTDTQYF.